This T cell receptor (beta chain) was sequenced in a study of siplizumab effects on memory and regulatory T cells. Study results and limitations: Among alloreactive clones, only a minor fraction mapped to unstimulated subsets. With siplizumab, mappable alloreactive CD4+ clones averaged 68.8% Treg-derived, versus 25% to 30% in controls.

From germline, CDR1 is SGDLS and CDR2 YYNGEE. This CDR3 has 12 residues. The V end lost 7 bases, the J end lost 8 bases, and 10 bases lay between the germline ends. This clone was observed a single time. Its antigen is unknown. Assays covered some 98,000 TCR templates per sample. Measured with immunoSEQ multiplex PCR; TCRdb has only the in-frame clones, and not every one. The sample lists 99,000 or so clones, about 92% seen once, with about 0.32% in the top ten. This sequence was found in a human donor in good health. The sequenced sample consisted of CD4+ T cells sorted from blood. This rearrangement joins TRBV9 to TRBJ1-6; D might be TRBD1 (5 bases). As DNA, the CDR3 is TGTGCCAGCGCCACCAGGGATTCACCCCTCCACTTT. It is translated as CASATRDSPLHF.